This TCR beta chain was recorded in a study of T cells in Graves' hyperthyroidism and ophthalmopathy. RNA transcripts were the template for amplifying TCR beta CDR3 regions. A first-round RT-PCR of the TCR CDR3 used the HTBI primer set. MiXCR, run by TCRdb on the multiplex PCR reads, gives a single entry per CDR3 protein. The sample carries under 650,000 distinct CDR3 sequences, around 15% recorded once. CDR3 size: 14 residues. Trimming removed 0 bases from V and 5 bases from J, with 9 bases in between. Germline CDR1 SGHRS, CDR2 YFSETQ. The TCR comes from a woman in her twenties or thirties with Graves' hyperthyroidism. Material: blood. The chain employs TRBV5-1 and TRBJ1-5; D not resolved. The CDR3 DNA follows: TGCGCCAGCAGCTTGGAAGGGTCGGATCAGCCCCAGCATTTT. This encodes CASSLEGSDQPQHF.